This T cell receptor (beta chain) came from a study of cytomegalovirus exposure and HLA in healthy donors (dated by TCRdb to about 2017). About the full investigation: An earlier analysis of approximately 550 of the donors reported more than 250 Gb of sequence data and around 120 million unique TCR beta sequences from about 180 million T cells. Along with the 666-subject first cohort, a separate validation cohort of about 110 different subjects was used. Among almost 400 genotyped donors of the cohort, an average of approximately 250,000 unique TCR beta nucleotide sequences were sequenced per donor, roughly 20% of them non-productive. To predict cytomegalovirus infection status, the study brought together high-throughput TCR immunosequencing, statistical association of individual TCRs with disease status, and machine learning. The aim of the study was to test whether cataloging public T cell receptors could identify signatures of past pathogen exposure. In the later analysis, no new phenotypic data were used to find candidate immune exposures; instead, reliance was placed on TCR beta sequences and their occurrence across donors. The number of donors typed differed by locus, with roughly 620-630 for A, B, C, DRB1 and DQB1, approximately 500 for DQA1, 600 to 610 for DPA1, and around 430 for DPB1. Class I and class II HLA loci were covered by the typing at four-digit resolution. All discovery cohort repertoires had been generated on a single sequencing platform. Of the 300 to 450 genotyped donors, roughly 80% fell in the genetic ancestry cluster associated with self-reported Caucasian donors. Because of strong linkage in the cohort, 5 or 6 DR-DQ haplotypes were treated as single units for association and clustering. Donor age, sex, ethnicity and CMV serostatus were collected together with the repertoire data. A later analysis re-examined previously published TCR beta repertoires from around 670 donors and added high-resolution HLA genotyping to investigate patterns of TCR occurrence. In a later genetic analysis, genome-wide SNP genotypes for 398 of the 666 donors were used, and that subset was treated as a discovery cohort. Using immunosequencing, the study profiled T cell repertoires from approximately 700 subjects and related those repertoires to cytomegalovirus serostatus. An early release that covered about 600 HLA-typed donors contained approximately 300 gigabases of sequencing data and tens of millions of unique TCR sequences. An earlier analysis of several hundred of the donors applied high-throughput TCR beta sequencing to assess whether each TCR beta V gene segment acted as functional or pseudogenic. Summary of the overall study and its limitations: Because counts were too low, some 17 rarely observed V segments, including chromosome 9 orphons, were left out of the earlier analysis of a few hundred of the donors. The sequencing pipeline was judged likely to have produced a cluster of highly shared sequence variants as a technical artifact. A later analysis found that most CMV-associated TCR beta chains appeared HLA-restricted, with HLA associations seemingly driven largely by CMV exposure. For the cohort, immune exposure information was limited to CMV serostatus. A further reported finding was that TCR beta sequences accurately predicted the HLA-A and HLA-B alleles for most subjects in the first cohort. Because HLA typing was missing for some donors at each locus, association tests included only the typed subset. When HLA alleles, especially DR and DQ, strongly co-occurred, TCR associations were difficult to assign to individual alleles. Several of the top co-occurrence clusters appeared to be linked to parvovirus B19, influenza, CMV and Epstein-Barr virus, according to a later analysis. In a later analysis, HLA-associated TCR beta chains were found to be more clonally expanded and to have lower generation probabilities than equally common non-associated chains. A few of the identified cytomegalovirus-associated TCR beta chains were confirmed in vitro to be specific for cytomegalovirus antigens. Across donors, most TCR sequences were observed very rarely, whereas some public TCRs were present in many individuals. Only TCR beta chains were sequenced in this cohort, and the absence of alpha or paired-chain data limited detectable features. V-gene and J-gene trimming of TCR beta chains was associated with a missense DCLRE1C variant in a later genetic analysis, and the association was replicated in an independent cohort. At a false discovery rate of 0.05, a later analysis linked approximately 18,000 TCR beta sequences to specific HLA alleles. The classifier was reported to diagnose cytomegalovirus status with high specificity and sensitivity in both the original cohort and the validation cohort. In an earlier analysis of about 600 of the donors, most TCR beta V segments appeared in productive rearrangements about 87% or about 30% of the time, broadly matching IMGT annotations. The authors suggested that the approach could potentially be extended to other disease states and immunological phenotypes. The study gave a list of around 170 TCR beta chains associated with cytomegalovirus. Correlated functional status among segregating V segments might reflect linkage disequilibrium, but an unknown experimental factor could not be ruled out. In a later genetic analysis, fewer N-insertions in productive TCRs were reported among donors in an Asian-associated ancestry cluster than the roughly 640-donor mean. In a later analysis, TCR association rates were found to vary across HLA loci, with the most associated TCRs seen for DRB1 alleles and the fewest for HLA-C alleles. Some IMGT-functional V segments, including TRBV6-2 and TRBV6-3, could not be distinguished by the 87-base-pair reads and were therefore excluded. Presence/absence analyses assumed roughly uniform sequencing depth across donors, an assumption that may not hold.

The library was obtained by the immunoSEQ multiplex PCR assay. The multiplex PCR relied on a mix of 60 forward primers for TCR Vbeta segments and 13 reverse primers for TCR Jbeta segments. A multiplex PCR assay on genomic DNA amplified the CDR3 region of rearranged TCR beta genes. Amplified TCR beta libraries were sequenced as 87-base-pair reads on the Illumina HiSeq System. The authors processed their data as follows. A later analysis counted approximately 74 million unique TCR beta chains across the roughly 700 repertoires, and about 10 million of these chains were shared by at least two donors. A nearest-neighbor algorithm error-corrected the raw reads and collapsed the reads into unique sequences, merging closely related sequences to remove PCR and sequencing errors. CDR3 sequences were aligned to IMGT reference sequences to assign V, D and J gene segments. For a sequence to be retained, a match of at least six nucleotides was required to both a V gene segment and a J gene segment. Rearrangements were called productive when the CDR3 lacked stop codons and stayed in frame with V and J; all others were non-productive. CDR3 was defined by IMGT convention, running from the second conserved V-encoded cysteine to the conserved J-encoded phenylalanine. Sequences without an unambiguous match to a single V gene segment were excluded from the earlier analysis of 587 of the donors. In an earlier analysis of several hundred of the donors, V segments were called functional above 56.7% productive rearrangements and were called segregating when the between-donor standard deviation exceeded 5%. To diagnose cytomegalovirus status from the catalog of TCR beta chain sequences, a statistical classification framework was built. In a later analysis, TCR nucleotide sequences were compared against IMGT/GENE-DB human TR gene sequences so that V and J genes could be assigned. The TCRdist pipeline was used in a later analysis to assign CDR3 sequences and most-parsimonious VDJ recombination scenarios. In a later analysis, each TCR beta chain was defined by its CDR3 amino acid sequence together with its V-gene family, and reads lacking a unique V-gene family were excluded. As a way to deal with suspected cross-contamination and a sequencing artifact, a later analysis dropped 450 to 600 nucleotide sequences that were highly shared and had low generation probability. In a later analysis, a clonal expansion index for each public chain was calculated from normalized within-repertoire ranks of inferred template counts. Generation probabilities in a later analysis came from a VDJ recombination model fitted to out-of-frame rearrangements, and those results were checked against IGoR. In a later analysis, TCR-TCR, TCR-HLA and TCR-CMV co-occurrence was scored with hypergeometric tests, and a repertoire-size bias correction was applied to TCR pairs. In a later analysis, false discovery rates were estimated by permuting HLA or CMV assignments 20 times. In a later analysis, co-occurring TCRs were grouped with DBSCAN, and TCRdist sequence similarity was added when clustering was performed within HLA-allele-positive subsets. Co-occurrence clustering excluded repertoires with fewer than 30,000 or more than 120,000 public chains, plus five with anomalous nucleotide sharing. TCRdb took over this immuneACCESS table, retaining in-frame rearrangements with V and J assigned. Such tables are incomplete; in checked studies, under half of the missing clones stem from an unresolved V gene, and the remainder is unexplained. V, J and clone size derive from that table, while D and trimming were established from the DNA sequence. This specimen's table enumerates approximately 68,000 clones. Jointly, the top ten make up approximately 7.5% of the sample.

Taken from the germline V gene, the CDR1 and CDR2 loops are SGDLS and YYNGEE. For this chain, trimming is 5 bases at the V end and 9 bases at the J end, and the number of junction bases without a gene match is 7. The CDR3 holds 12 amino acids from the cysteine to the phenylalanine. Of the read, only the CDR3 DNA is kept; its 36 bases are in frame from base 1. In total, approximately 690 healthy bone marrow donors made up the cohort. Cohort members were all nominally healthy when sampled, although unrecorded immune exposures were likely present. The donor was CMV seropositive and was included in the group of 250 to 300 seropositive cohort members. Each donor provided a peripheral blood sample, and peripheral blood mononuclear cells were used for TCR beta sequencing. Genomic DNA extraction from the blood cell samples was performed with the Qiagen DNeasy Blood Extraction Kit. On this clone itself: What this receptor recognizes is not known.

Sequencing used PBMCs. This sequence uses TRBV9 and TRBJ1-2; 7 central bases correspond to TRBD1. The TCR comes from a female donor in good health and CMV-seropositive. The DNA sequence follows: TGTGCCAGCAGGGACGACAGGGCTCGCTACACCTTC. The resulting protein is CASRDDRARYTF.